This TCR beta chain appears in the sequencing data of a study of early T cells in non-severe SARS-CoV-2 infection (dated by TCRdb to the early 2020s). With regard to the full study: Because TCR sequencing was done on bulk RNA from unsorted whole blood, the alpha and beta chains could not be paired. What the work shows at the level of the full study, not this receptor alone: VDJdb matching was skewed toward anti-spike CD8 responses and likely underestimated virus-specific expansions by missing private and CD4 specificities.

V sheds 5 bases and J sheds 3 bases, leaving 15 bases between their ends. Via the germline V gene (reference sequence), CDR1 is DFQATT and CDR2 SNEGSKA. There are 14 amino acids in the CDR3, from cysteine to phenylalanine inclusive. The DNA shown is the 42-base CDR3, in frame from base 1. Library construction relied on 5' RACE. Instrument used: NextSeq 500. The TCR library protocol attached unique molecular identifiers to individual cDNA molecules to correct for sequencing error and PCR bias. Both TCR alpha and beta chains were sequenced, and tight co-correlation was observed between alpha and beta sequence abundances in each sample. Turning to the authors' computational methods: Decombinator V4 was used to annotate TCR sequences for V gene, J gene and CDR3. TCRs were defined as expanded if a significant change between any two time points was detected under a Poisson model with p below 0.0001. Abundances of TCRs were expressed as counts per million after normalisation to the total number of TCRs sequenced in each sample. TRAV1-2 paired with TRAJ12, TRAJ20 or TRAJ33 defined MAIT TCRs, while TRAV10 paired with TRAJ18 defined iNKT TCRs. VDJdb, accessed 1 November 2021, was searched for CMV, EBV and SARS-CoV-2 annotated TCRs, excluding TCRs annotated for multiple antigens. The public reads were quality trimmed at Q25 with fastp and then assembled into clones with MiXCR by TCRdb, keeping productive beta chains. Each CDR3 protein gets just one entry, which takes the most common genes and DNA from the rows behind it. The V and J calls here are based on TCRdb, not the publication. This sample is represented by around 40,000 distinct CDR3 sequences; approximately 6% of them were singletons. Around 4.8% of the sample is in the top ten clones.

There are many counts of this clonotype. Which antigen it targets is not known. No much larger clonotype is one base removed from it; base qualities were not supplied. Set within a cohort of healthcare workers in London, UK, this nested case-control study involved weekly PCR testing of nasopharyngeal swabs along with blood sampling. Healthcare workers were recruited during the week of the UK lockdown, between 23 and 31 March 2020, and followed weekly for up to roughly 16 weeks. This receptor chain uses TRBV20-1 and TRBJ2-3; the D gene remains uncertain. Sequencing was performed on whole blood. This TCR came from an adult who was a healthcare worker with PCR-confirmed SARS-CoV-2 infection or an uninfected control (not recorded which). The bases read TGCAGTGCTCCCCTTGGGGAAAATACAGATACGCAGTATTTT. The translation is CSAPLGENTDTQYF.